This T cell receptor beta chain was identified during a study of T-cell reconstitution after alpha-beta-depleted transplantation in children. The length of the CDR3 is 18 residues. Trimming cost V 7 bases and J 3 bases; bases outside gene matches: 17. Study outcomes and limitations: At the one-year point after transplant, T-cell counts and TCRbeta diversity were found to come mostly from T cells that had been newly produced.

With respect to this clonotype: The target antigen is unknown.

Unique molecular identifiers were used in preparing the TCRbeta library. MiXCR, run by TCRdb on the PCR reads, gives a single entry per CDR3 protein. The table records over 85,000 distinct CDR3 sequences, under 7% of them present only once. The chain employs TRBV12-3 or TRBV12-4 and TRBJ1-4, with 7 bases identical to TRBD1. This clonotype originated in a female patient aged 2-9 years who had a stem cell transplant for Fanconi anemia, so the T cells may come from the graft donor. The sample was PBMCs, mostly from graft donor cells, taken 60 days after TCRalphabeta/CD19-depleted stem cell transplant. The CDR3 region has the DNA TGTGCCAGCATCCAGGGGAGGGGGCCTTTTTTATCTAATGAAAAACTGTTTTTT. It is translated as CASIQGRGPFLSNEKLFF.